These 9 T cell receptor beta chains came from one sample sequenced in a study of T cell responses to AZD1222 COVID-19 vaccine listed by TCRdb under 2021. Reading the label with the study, this specimen's time point is: about 28 days (+/-7) after the second vaccine dose. This sample's treatment or condition label indicates: meningococcal conjugate vaccine given as trial control. The library came from the immunoSEQ multiplex PCR assay. This is the immuneACCESS table as TCRdb keeps it, with only in-frame sequences that have V and J called. A part of the clones is gone; compared with another copy, unresolved V genes explain less than half, and the rest is unexplained. In all, the sample holds around 130,000 clones, and about 93% of those were seen once. The top ten constitute more than 3.5% of the sample. The sample here was peripheral blood, taken 28 days after the second dose of the MenACWY control vaccine. These receptors all stem from an adult who received the MenACWY meningococcal vaccine as a control.

The rearrangement joins TRBV7-2 to TRBJ2-5; D may be TRBD2 (6 bases). Germline V CDR1 and CDR2: SGHTA, FQGNSA. The CDR3 loop spans 15 amino acids. V was shortened by 5 bases and J by 0 bases, with 13 bases between the two germline ends. CDR3 residues: CASSEGLHYQETQYF. As DNA, the CDR3 is TGTGCCAGCAGCGAGGGACTTCACTACCAAGAGACCCAGTACTTC.

This chain connects TRBV7-2 to TRBJ2-7; perhaps TRBD2 as D (6 bases). There are 15 residues in the CDR3. V gave up 5 bases and J gave up 3 bases, with 17 bases separating them. Germline assignment: CDR1 SGHTA and CDR2 FQGNSA. CDR3 DNA: TGTGCCAGCAGCCTACCCCCAGGGACTCGCTACGAGCAGTACGTC. Residues: CASSLPPGTRYEQYV.

The chain combines TRBV24-1 with TRBJ2-2; no firm D call. Germline V gives CDR1 KGHDR, CDR2 SFDVKD. V was trimmed by 4 bases and J by 6 bases, leaving 8 bases between them. The CDR3 totals 13 residues. For the CDR3, the DNA is TGTGCCACCAGTGACCTTCGGTCCGGGGAGCTGTTTTTT. Encoded protein: CATSDLRSGELFF.

V usage is TRBV19 and J usage is TRBJ2-7; 11 bases line up with TRBD1. Losses at the gene ends were 3 bases for V and 4 bases for J; bases not matched to a gene: 5. The CDR3 is 15 residues long. Germline lookup yields CDR1 LNHDA and CDR2 SQIVND (reference sequence). The CDR3: CASSIRTGGIYEQYF. In nucleotides, the CDR3 is TGTGCCAGTAGTATTCGGACAGGGGGCATATACGAGCAGTACTTC.

The chain uses TRBV2 and TRBJ1-1, with D perhaps matching TRBD1 (6 bases). CDR3 length: 15 amino acids. V was shortened by 0 bases and J by 6 bases, with 14 bases between the two germline ends. Looked up from germline, CDR1 is SNHLY and CDR2 is FYNNEI. The CDR3 protein is CASSEAQGLFSEAFF. In DNA, the CDR3 is TGTGCCAGCAGTGAAGCGCAGGGGTTATTTTCTGAAGCTTTCTTT.

The V and J genes are TRBV7-9 and TRBJ2-1; 9 nucleotides align to TRBD2. CDR1 SEHNR and CDR2 FQNEAQ come from the germline V gene (reference sequence). J lost 0 bases, V lost 5 bases, and 5 bases had no gene match. The length of the CDR3 is 16 residues. For the CDR3, the DNA is TGTGCCAGCAGCGGACTAGCGTTAGGCTCCTACAATGAGCAGTTCTTC. Translated, it gives CASSGLALGSYNEQFF.

In nucleotides, the CDR3 is TGCGCCAGCAGCTGGCTAGCGGGAGTGGAGTACGAGCAGTACTTC. Translation gives CASSWLAGVEYEQYF. The rearrangement uses TRBV5-1 and TRBJ2-7, with 10 bases lining up with TRBD2. This CDR3 has 15 amino acids. Unmatched junction bases numbered 7, after V lost 3 bases and J lost 4 bases. CDR1 and CDR2 (germline): SGHRS, YFSETQ.

Here the CDR3 DNA reads TGCGCCAGCAGCCAAGATGATTGGGACAGTGTGGCCGGGGAGCTGTTTTTT. Translated, it gives CASSQDDWDSVAGELFF. This chain connects TRBV4-1 to TRBJ2-2; 7 bases fit TRBD1. Germline V CDR1 and CDR2: MGHRA, YSYEKL. The V segment lost 0 bases and the J segment 6 bases; nucleotides outside the gene matches: 10. The CDR3 is 17 amino acids.

V and J are TRBV5-4 and TRBJ2-1, with a weak D call TRBD2 (6 bases). Trimming stripped 0 bases from V and 6 bases from J, with 10 bases between. The CDR3 runs to 14 residues. The germline V gene has CDR1 SGHNT and CDR2 YYREEE (reference sequence). The CDR3 region is CASSLGLVSNEQFF. In nucleotides, the CDR3 is TGTGCCAGCAGCTTGGGACTAGTCAGCAATGAGCAGTTCTTC. The full variable domain, in which reference TRBV5-4 and TRBJ2-1 provide the parts outside the CDR3, is ETGVTQSPTHLIKTRGQQVTLRCSSQSGHNTVSWYQQALGQGPQFIFQYYREEENGRGNFPPRFSGLQFPNYSSELNVNALELDDSALYLCASSLGLVSNEQFFGPGTRLTVL.